The clone carrying this TCR beta chain has a count of ten or more. Next came a second PCR, run for about 7 to 12 cycles, which used a sample-barcoded 5' primer along with a J-beta primer mix. TCRdb re-analysed the 5' RACE reads in MiXCR, keeping a single row per CDR3 protein. The sample lists roughly 1.7 million distinct CDR3 sequences, about 31% seen once, with around 10% in the top ten. The data are from a study of blood T cells in healthy people across ages. CDR3 size: 17 residues. V was clipped by 0 bases and J by 3 bases, with 19 bases between them. The V gene's germline CDR1 is SGDLS and CDR2 YYNGEE.

This rearrangement joins TRBV9 to TRBJ2-7; possible D gene TRBD2, 6 bases. The TCR comes from a woman younger than 45 in good health. Sequencing was performed on blood. CDR3 sequence reads: CASSVGLSGQGGYEQYF. In DNA, the CDR3 is TGTGCCAGCAGCGTAGGTCTTTCCGGCCAGGGAGGCTACGAGCAGTACTTC.